This T cell receptor beta chain derives from a study of metastatic and nonmetastatic thyroid tumors. In the study overall: Comparison of repertoires was carried out across blood and tumor or nodule tissue from malignant and benign thyroid patients.

Thyroid surgery took place with no prior treatment in any patient. Germline-derived CDR1 and CDR2 are MDHEN and SYDVKM. With V trimmed by 6 bases and J by 10 bases, 14 bases remained unmatched. The CDR3 extends over 16 amino acids. This clone was found many times. What it binds is unknown. With MiXCR, TCRdb reprocessed the PCR reads. The sample holds roughly 93,000 clones, 12% seen once. Findings of the study overall: It was reported that TCR beta diversity was significantly higher in malignant thyroid tumors than benign nodules, in blood and tumor.

The sample consisted of blood. This clonotype was sampled from a female donor with papillary thyroid cancer or a benign thyroid nodule (not recorded which). Some clones in this sample may be carry-over from other donors' samples. V gene TRBV28 combines with J gene TRBJ1-4, with TRBD1 identical over 10 bases. The CDR3 loop is CASRSRRDRGVVKLFF. As DNA, the CDR3 is TGTGCCAGCAGATCGCGGAGGGACAGGGGAGTAGTAAAACTGTTTTTT.